These 17 T cell receptor beta chains were sequenced from one sample in a study of T cell repertoires in aging, cancer and after chemotherapy (dated by TCRdb to the late 2010s). The sequencing machine was an Illumina MiSeq. Rearranged TRB sequences spanning V, D and J segments were amplified by multiplex touch-down PCR using a mixed TRB-A/B primer pool. TCRdb applied fastp at Q25 and MiXCR to the public reads, then kept only in-frame beta chains. Rows matching on CDR3 protein sequence are summarized as one entry with the most common DNA and genes. The sample data list around 1,500 distinct CDR3 sequences, and approximately 50% of these were observed just once. The ten largest clones take up under 35% of the sample. TCR beta rearrangements were amplified from genomic DNA extracted from peripheral blood rather than from sorted cells or RNA. Material for sequencing was blood. The receptors originated from a human donor with a blood cancer.

This clonotype is large (0.1 to 1%) in the sample. A read error may account for a junction end that differs from germline. This rearrangement joins TRBV19 to TRBJ2-7; 8 positions agree with TRBD1. The CDR3 length is 13 residues. CDR1 and CDR2 (germline): LNHDA, SQIVND (reference sequence). This chain's CDR3 is CASKGTGPYEQYF. CDR3 nucleotides: TGTGCTAGTAAGGGGACAGGTCCCTACGAGCAGTACTTC.

The chain joins TRBV18 to TRBJ2-7; 8 nucleotides agree with TRBD1. CDR1 and CDR2 from the germline V gene are KGHSH and LQKENI. V shed 3 bases, J shed 0 bases, and the junction held 7 bases outside the gene matches. The CDR3 length is 16 residues. The CDR3 coding sequence is TGTGCCAGCTCACCGACAGGGGATTTCCTCTCCTACGAGCAGTACTTC. It translates to CASSPTGDFLSYEQYF.

V gene TRBV15 combines with J gene TRBJ1-5; a weak D match, TRBD1 (5 bases). The ends were cut back, 0 bases at V and 2 bases at J, with 14 bases in the middle. Germline CDR1 and CDR2: LNHNV and YYDKDF (reference sequence). This CDR3 has 17 amino acids. In DNA form, the CDR3 reads TGTGCCACCAGCAGAGATCCAGGGAGGGGTGGCAATCAGCCCCAGCATTTT. Protein: CATSRDPGRGGNQPQHF. The variable domain in full, completed from reference TRBV15 and TRBJ1-5, reads DAMVIQNPRYQVTQFGKPVTLSCSQTLNHNVMYWYQQKSSQAPKLLFHYYDKDFNNEADTPDNFQSRRPNTSFCFLDIRSPGLGDTAMYLCATSRDPGRGGNQPQHFGDGTRLSIL.

The rearrangement uses TRBV6-1 and TRBJ1-2; no reliable D call. Looked up from germline, CDR1 is MNHNS and CDR2 is SASEGT. V was pared by 6 bases and J by 1 base, with 9 bases between. The CDR3 is made up of 13 amino acids. CDR3 coding DNA: TGTGCCAGCAGGGGGTGGGTTAACTATGGCTACACCTTC. Amino acids: CASRGWVNYGYTF.

Remarks on this clonotype: Relative to the germline gene, one junction end is altered; a read error may explain this. The chain is built from TRBV20-1 and TRBJ2-5; 14 bases line up with TRBD2. CDR1 is DFQATT and CDR2 is SNEGSKA in the germline V gene (reference sequence). The CDR3 consists of 17 residues. The CDR3 DNA is TGCAGTTCTAGATCTCCGGGACTAGCGGGGGCCCTCTGGACCCAGTACTTC. This encodes CSSRSPGLAGALWTQYF.

V and J are TRBV18 and TRBJ2-2, with 9 positions matching TRBD1. There are 17 residues in the CDR3. The germline V gene encodes CDR1 KGHSH and CDR2 LQKENI. J lost 2 bases, V lost 5 bases, and 9 bases had no gene match. Here the CDR3 DNA reads TGTGCCAGCTCATCTTACCGGGACAGGGTCAACACCGGGGAGCTGTTTTTT. Translating it yields CASSSYRDRVNTGELFF. Combining the CDR3 with reference TRBV18 and TRBJ2-2 gives the whole variable domain NAGVMQNPRHLVRRRGQEARLRCSPMKGHSHVYWYRQLPEEGLKFMVYLQKENIIDESGMPKERFSAEFPKEGPSILRIQQVVRGDSAAYFCASSSYRDRVNTGELFFGEGSRLTVL.

This clonotype showed up just a few times. This chain links TRBV5-5 with TRBJ2-3, with a tentative D call TRBD2 (5 bases). The CDR3 is 15 residues long. Looked up from germline, CDR1 is SGHKS and CDR2 is YYEKEE (reference sequence). The ends were cut back, 0 bases at V and 0 bases at J, with 8 bases in the middle. CDR3: CASSLGTLSTDTQYF. CDR3 coding DNA: TGTGCCAGCAGCTTGGGGACTCTGAGCACAGATACGCAGTATTTT.

The chain combines TRBV6-4 with TRBJ2-1; 10 positions match TRBD1. Looked up from germline, CDR1 is MRHNA and CDR2 is SNTAGT. The CDR3 length is 16 residues. Germline trimming cut 3 bases from V and 3 bases from J; bases unmatched to any gene: 5. This chain's CDR3 is CASSEAGTGDYNEQFF. CDR3 sequence (DNA): TGTGCCAGCAGTGAAGCCGGGACAGGGGACTACAATGAGCAGTTCTTC.

This chain uses TRBV18 with TRBJ1-1; D call uncertain. The ends were cut back, 2 bases at V and 1 base at J, with 8 bases in the middle. Germline V gene lookup returns CDR1 KGHSH and CDR2 LQKENI. This CDR3 is 14 amino acids long. The CDR3 DNA reads TGTGCCAGCTCACCAATGCAGGAGAACACTGAAGCTTTCTTT. The encoded protein is CASSPMQENTEAFF.

The chain uses TRBV19 and TRBJ2-3; 8 nucleotides align to TRBD1. The CDR3 covers 16 residues. The V and J ends lost 5 bases and 0 bases, in that order; junction bases with no gene match: 7. Looked up from germline, CDR1 is LNHDA and CDR2 is SQIVND (reference sequence). The CDR3, as DNA: TGTGCCAGTAGTTTGGTGGCAGGGGGCAGCACAGATACGCAGTATTTT. This sequence encodes CASSLVAGGSTDTQYF. Drawing the rest from reference TRBV19 and TRBJ2-3, the complete variable domain is DGGITQSPKYLFRKEGQNVTLSCEQNLNHDAMYWYRQDPGQGLRLIYYSQIVNDFQKGDIAEGYSVSREKKESFPLTVTSAQKNPTAFYLCASSLVAGGSTDTQYFGPGTRLTVL.

This clonotype was detected once. V usage is TRBV5-6 and J usage is TRBJ2-5; the match to TRBD2 covers 12 bases. Per the germline V gene, CDR1 is SGHDT and CDR2 is YYEEEE. CDR3 length: 17 residues. J gave up 2 bases and V 2 bases, and 7 bases lay outside the gene matches. The CDR3 loop reads CASSFHLAGGVQETQYF. DNA for the CDR3: TGTGCCAGCAGCTTCCACCTAGCGGGGGGGGTACAAGAGACCCAGTACTTC.

V gene TRBV12-3 or TRBV12-4 combines with J gene TRBJ2-7, with D possibly TRBD1 on 5 matching bases. The V gene lost 5 bases and the J gene lost 0 bases, with 14 bases spanning the gap. The CDR3 runs 15 residues. CDR3 loop: CASSPRTLTSYEQYF. CDR3 nucleotides: TGTGCCAGCAGTCCGCGGACACTTACCTCCTACGAGCAGTACTTC.

This clonotype qualifies as large. The CDR3 nucleotides are TGTGCCAGCAGTTACCGGGGTAGCGGGGGTTATTACACCGGGGAGCTGTTTTTT. This sequence encodes CASSYRGSGGYYTGELFF. The V and J genes are TRBV6-5 and TRBJ2-2; 9 bases agree with TRBD2. J lost 3 bases, V lost 2 bases, and 10 bases had no gene match. The CDR3 extends over 18 amino acids. In germline, CDR1 is MNHEY, CDR2 SVGAGI.

This sequence joins TRBV18 and TRBJ2-3; D is possibly TRBD1 or TRBD2 (5 bases each). The CDR3 has 14 residues. Germline V lookup: CDR1 KGHSH, CDR2 LQKENI. With 3 bases removed from V and 0 bases from J, the gap between germline ends came to 7 bases. The CDR3 nucleotides read TGTGCCAGCTCACCGGGACGCAGCACAGATACGCAGTATTTT. Residues: CASSPGRSTDTQYF. Drawing the rest from reference TRBV18 and TRBJ2-3, the complete variable domain is NAGVMQNPRHLVRRRGQEARLRCSPMKGHSHVYWYRQLPEEGLKFMVYLQKENIIDESGMPKERFSAEFPKEGPSILRIQQVVRGDSAAYFCASSPGRSTDTQYFGPGTRLTVL.

This clonotype was observed a handful of times. The chain couples TRBV29-1 to TRBJ2-3; perhaps TRBD1 as D (6 bases). The germline V and J ends were trimmed by 4 bases and 3 bases, with 8 bases remaining between them. Germline V gene data show CDR1 as SQVTM and CDR2 as ANQGSEA. This CDR3 contains 12 residues. The CDR3 loop reads CSVGQGTDTQYF. In nucleotides, the CDR3 is TGCAGCGTTGGGCAGGGGACAGATACGCAGTATTTT.

The rearrangement uses TRBV5-4 and TRBJ2-3; 9 bases match TRBD1. The CDR3 runs 16 residues. With 0 bases clipped from V and 0 bases from J, the junction kept 2 bases outside the gene matches. The germline gives CDR1 SGHNT, CDR2 YYREEE (reference sequence). The chain's CDR3 is CASSLGTGGSTDTQYF. CDR3 coding DNA: TGTGCCAGCAGCTTGGGAACAGGGGGCAGCACAGATACGCAGTATTTT.

Sample share makes this clonotype large. The V and J genes are TRBV6-1 and TRBJ1-2, with 11 bases identical to TRBD1. Per germline, CDR1 MNHNS and CDR2 SASEGT. V lost 6 bases and J lost 6; bases outside the gene matches: 6. The CDR3 extends over 14 amino acids. The CDR3 DNA reads as TGTGCCAGCAGCCGTCGGACAGGGGGCGATGGCTACACCTTC. Its translation: CASSRRTGGDGYTF.